This entry concerns a single T cell receptor (beta chain). This sample was taken from a study of technical replicates of blood from a few donors. Trimming left V 5 bases short and J 0 bases short, with 12 bases between. Germline V gives CDR1 SGHRS, CDR2 YFSETQ. The CDR3 loop spans 15 amino acids. Some clones are missing from TCRdb's copy, which holds only in-frame ones; the method was immunoSEQ multiplex PCR. The sample includes 40,000 to 60,000 clones, 85% to 90% of them seen just once. The receptor's source is a human donor in good health. Some clones in this sample may be carry-over from other donors' samples. The rearrangement joins TRBV5-1 to TRBJ2-1; D is perhaps TRBD1 (6 bases). Sequences were obtained from PBMCs. This chain's CDR3 is CASRGTGSSYNEQFF. The CDR3 DNA reads as TGCGCCAGCAGAGGAACAGGGAGCTCCTACAATGAGCAGTTCTTC.